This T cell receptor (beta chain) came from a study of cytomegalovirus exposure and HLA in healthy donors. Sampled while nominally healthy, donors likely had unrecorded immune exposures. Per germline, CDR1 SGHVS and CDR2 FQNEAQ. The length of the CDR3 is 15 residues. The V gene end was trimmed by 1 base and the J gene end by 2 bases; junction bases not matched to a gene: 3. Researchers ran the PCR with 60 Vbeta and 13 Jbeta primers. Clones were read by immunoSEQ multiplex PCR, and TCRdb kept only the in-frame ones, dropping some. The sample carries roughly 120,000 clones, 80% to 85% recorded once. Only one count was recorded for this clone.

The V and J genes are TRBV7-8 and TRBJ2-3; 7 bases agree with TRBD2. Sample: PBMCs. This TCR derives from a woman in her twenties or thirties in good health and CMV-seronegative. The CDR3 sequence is CASSLGLADTDTQYF. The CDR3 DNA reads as TGTGCCAGCAGCTTAGGGCTAGCGGACACAGATACGCAGTATTTT.